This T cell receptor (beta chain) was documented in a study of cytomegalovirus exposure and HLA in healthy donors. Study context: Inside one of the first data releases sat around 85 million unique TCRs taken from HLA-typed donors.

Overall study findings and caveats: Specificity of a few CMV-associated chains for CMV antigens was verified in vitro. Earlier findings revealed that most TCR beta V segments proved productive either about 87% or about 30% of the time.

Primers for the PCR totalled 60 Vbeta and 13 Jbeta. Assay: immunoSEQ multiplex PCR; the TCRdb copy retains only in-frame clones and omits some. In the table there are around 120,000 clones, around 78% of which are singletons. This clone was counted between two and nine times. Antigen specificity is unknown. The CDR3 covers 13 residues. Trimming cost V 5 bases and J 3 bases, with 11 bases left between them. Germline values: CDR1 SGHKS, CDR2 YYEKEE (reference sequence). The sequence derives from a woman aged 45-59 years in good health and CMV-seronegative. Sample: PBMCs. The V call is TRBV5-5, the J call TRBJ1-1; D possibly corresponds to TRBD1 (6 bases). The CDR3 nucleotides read TGTGCCAGCAGGCCCTCAGGGGACACTGAAGCTTTCTTT. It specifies CASRPSGDTEAFF.